This is a list of T cell receptor beta chains from one sample in a study of blood T cell repertoires in COVID-19. Data came from immunoSEQ multiplex PCR; TCRdb stores just in-frame clones and leaves some out. The table has hundreds of thousands of clones, over 80% seen once. Source material: peripheral blood. The origin of the receptors is a woman in her 30s with COVID-19, enrolled during active disease. The conserved cysteine and the conserved F or W are not part of the CDR3 here. Clone size appears in some rows only: once, few, many, or a class for an expanded clone.

clone size	J gene	V gene	CDR3 protein
.	TRBJ1-5	TRBV5-6	ASSLGTDAGQPQH
few	TRBJ2-7	TRBV6-6	ASSSHLTYSYEQY
.	TRBJ2-1	TRBV6-5	ASSPTSKAYNEQF
.	TRBJ1-4	TRBV7-2	ASSYSTGKLF
.	TRBJ2-2	TRBV6-4	ASSVIIGSGELF
.	TRBJ2-1	TRBV6-2/TRBV6-3	ASSYPTGPYNEQF
.	TRBJ2-2	TRBV20-1	SASAGGLPTGELF
.	TRBJ1-1	TRBV4-1	ASSPSPGVGNTEAF
once	TRBJ2-7	TRBV19	ASSILASGYEQY
once	TRBJ1-1	TRBV3-1/TRBV3-2	ASSQPDRDLKAF
.	TRBJ2-7	TRBV7-2	ASSTREGYEQY
.	TRBJ1-6	TRBV4-1	ASSQDPGMGSPLH
.	TRBJ2-1	TRBV5-1	ASSLLSSVNEQF
.	TRBJ1-4	TRBV7-2	ASSSPPGQGSGNEKLF
.	TRBJ2-3	TRBV6-5	ASSYSKGAGTDTQY
.	TRBJ2-5	TRBV7-2	ASSLWASLETQY
.	TRBJ2-7	TRBV27	ASSRTVPTSGWQY
.	TRBJ1-4	TRBV6-6	ATRDRGNPTNEKLF
.	TRBJ2-2	TRBV5-1	ASSFQGYGTGELF
.	TRBJ2-1	TRBV3-1/TRBV3-2	ASSQTGGMSNEQF
once	TRBJ2-3	TRBV27	ASTGLERADTQY
once	TRBJ2-7	TRBV28	ASRRVSLGGGSYEQY
.	TRBJ2-7	TRBV6-5	ASSFDRGSSYEQY
once	TRBJ1-5	TRBV23-1	ATGSGKGQSTRLRQPQH
.	TRBJ2-7	TRBV11-3	APIKKPPRGYEQY
.	TRBJ2-5	TRBV7-2	ASSPGWETQY
.	TRBJ2-7	TRBV6-5	ASSPLAGEIYEQY
.	TRBJ2-5	TRBV7-9	ASSLGSFSGGTQETQY